A selection of T cell receptor beta chains follows, all from one sample in a study of cytomegalovirus exposure and HLA in healthy donors. Repertoires were generated with immunoSEQ multiplex PCR, while TCRdb's copy carries only in-frame clones and drops some. This table has 50,000 or so clones, 77% appearing once. Sample: PBMCs. These receptors were taken from a female donor in good health and CMV-seronegative. Each CDR3 is given with its conserved first and last residue. A D gene is named only where the DNA matches it firmly. The size of a clone is reported for some rows only, either as once, few or many, or as a class for expanded clones.

TRBJ1-4	few	TRBV5-4	TRBD1	CASSKTGADEKLFF	TGTGCCAGCAGCAAGACAGGGGCGGACGAAAAACTGTTTTTT
TRBJ1-5	NA	TRBV7-8	NA	CASSLGEQQPQHF	TGTGCCAGCAGCTTAGGGGAGCAGCAGCCCCAGCATTTT
TRBJ2-3	once	TRBV6-6	NA	CASSYFQGSDTQYF	TGTGCCAGCAGTTATTTCCAGGGGTCGGATACGCAGTATTTT
TRBJ1-4	NA	TRBV28	NA	CASSSPRGATNEKLFF	TGTGCCAGCAGTTCTCCCCGGGGGGCAACTAATGAAAAACTGTTTTTT
TRBJ2-7	NA	TRBV28	NA	CASSPGLGLEQYF	TGTGCCAGCAGTCCGGGCCTGGGACTCGAGCAGTACTTC
TRBJ2-7	NA	TRBV27	NA	CASSRQRTDEQYF	TGTGCCAGCAGCCGACAGCGCACGGACGAGCAGTACTTC
TRBJ2-2	NA	TRBV7-6	TRBD2	CASRRTSGTNTGELFF	TGTGCCAGCCGCCGGACTAGCGGTACTAACACCGGGGAGCTGTTTTTT
TRBJ1-2	NA	TRBV20-1	NA	CSASAGVGYTF	TGCAGTGCTAGTGCAGGGGTCGGCTACACCTTC
TRBJ2-5	NA	TRBV6-5	TRBD2	CASSYGGGAGTQYF	TGTGCCAGCAGTTACGGCGGGGGGGCCGGGACCCAGTACTTC
TRBJ2-5	NA	TRBV11-3	NA	CASSPGSSTGWETQYF	TGTGCCAGCAGCCCGGGGTCTTCGACAGGATGGGAGACCCAGTACTTC
TRBJ1-2	NA	TRBV29-1	NA	CSVGSPDLAGYTF	TGCAGCGTTGGGAGCCCGGACCTAGCGGGCTACACCTTC
TRBJ2-3	NA	TRBV19	NA	CASTNSQRDTQYF	TGTGCCAGTACCAACTCCCAGCGGGATACGCAGTATTTT
TRBJ2-3	NA	TRBV2	NA	CASSEGFGLYTDTQYF	TGTGCCAGCAGTGAGGGGTTCGGACTTTACACAGATACGCAGTATTTT
TRBJ2-7	NA	TRBV27	TRBD1	CASSLSGTGAAEQYF	TGTGCCAGCAGTTTATCGGGGACAGGTGCCGCCGAGCAGTACTTC
TRBJ2-2	NA	TRBV7-2	NA	CASSPRQARLSGELFF	TGTGCCAGCAGCCCCCGACAGGCCCGTTTGTCCGGGGAGCTGTTTTTT
TRBJ1-1	NA	TRBV5-6	TRBD1	CASSDRQGYGTEAFF	TGTGCCAGCAGCGATCGACAGGGTTACGGCACTGAAGCTTTCTTT
TRBJ2-1	NA	TRBV4-3	TRBD2	CASSQDGLAGASYNEQFF	TGCGCCAGCAGCCAAGATGGGTTAGCGGGGGCATCCTACAATGAGCAGTTCTTC
TRBJ2-7	NA	TRBV10-3	TRBD1	CAISEFLQGAGGEQYF	TGTGCCATCAGTGAGTTTCTACAGGGGGCCGGTGGCGAGCAGTACTTC
TRBJ2-7	NA	TRBV27	NA	CASSSSGTYEQYF	TGTGCCAGCAGTTCATCCGGGACCTACGAGCAGTACTTC
TRBJ2-5	NA	TRBV2	NA	CAGSNLPSGTQYF	TGTGCTGGTAGCAACCTACCTTCGGGGACCCAGTACTTC
TRBJ1-1	once	TRBV9	NA	CASSDGSEAFF	TGTGCCAGCAGCGACGGGTCCGAAGCTTTCTTT
TRBJ1-1	NA	TRBV9	NA	CASSVGGQNTEAFF	TGTGCCAGCAGCGTAGGCGGACAGAACACTGAAGCTTTCTTT
TRBJ1-4	few	TRBV5-1	NA	CASSLAGSGGETLFF	TGCGCCAGCAGCTTGGCCGGGTCGGGGGGTGAAACACTGTTTTTT
TRBJ2-7	few	TRBV5-1	TRBD2	CASSDTSGGDEQYF	TGCGCCAGCAGCGACACTAGCGGGGGAGACGAGCAGTACTTC
TRBJ2-7	NA	TRBV27	TRBD2	CASSSPRTSGAYEQYF	TGTGCCAGCAGTTCTCCCCGTACTAGCGGGGCCTACGAGCAGTACTTC
TRBJ2-1	NA	TRBV30	TRBD2	CAWHNGLASYNEQFF	TGTGCCTGGCATAACGGACTAGCGTCCTACAATGAGCAGTTCTTC